This TCR beta chain was sequenced during a study of blood T cell repertoires in COVID-19. Looking at the study overall: PBMCs, B-cell-depleted T cells, or T cells were the source of the cDNA or gDNA that made up the material.

Germline trimming cut 4 bases from V and 0 bases from J; bases unmatched to any gene: 3. The germline gives CDR1 SGHRS, CDR2 YFSETQ. The CDR3 has 14 residues. TCRdb's copy holds only in-frame clones and misses some; the assay was immunoSEQ multiplex PCR. The table shows about 150,000 clones, with just under 85% occurring only once. This TCR came from a woman between 55 and 75 years old with acute or convalescent COVID-19. Specimen: peripheral blood. The J gene is TRBJ1-2, the V gene TRBV5-1; TRBD1 matches at 7 bases. CDR3 amino acids: CASSTGQTNYGYTF. CDR3 sequence (DNA): TGCGCCAGCAGCACGGGACAGACTAACTATGGCTACACCTTC. The full variable domain, rest sourced from reference TRBV5-1 and TRBJ1-2, is KAGVTQTPRYLIKTRGQQVTLSCSPISGHRSVSWYQQTPGQGLQFLFEYFSETQRNKGNFPGRFSGRQFSNSRSEMNVSTLELGDSALYLCASSTGQTNYGYTFGSGTRLTVV.